A single sample is the source of the 19 T cell receptor beta chains below, sequenced in a study of cytotoxic CD8 clonotypes in ibrutinib-treated CLL. The assay was immunoSEQ multiplex PCR, and TCRdb's table has in-frame clones only and misses some. The data hold fewer than 300,000 clones, with around 77% observed a single time. The specimen comprised PBMCs, sampled at disease progression, from a patient treated with ibrutinib. The receptors come from a human donor with chronic lymphocytic leukemia.

The chain links TRBV27 to TRBJ2-1; D is unclear. Germline lookup yields CDR1 MNHEY and CDR2 SMNVEV (reference sequence). Deletions cut 8 bases from V and 4 bases from J, with 24 bases between. There are 17 residues in the CDR3. The chain's CDR3 is CASSPRTPGPLYNEQFF. CDR3 coding DNA: TGTGCCAGCTCCCCCCGGACCCCGGGTCCTTTATACAATGAGCAGTTCTTC.

The chain joins TRBV7-9 to TRBJ2-1, with 8 bases aligning to TRBD1. V lost 5 bases, J lost 4 bases, and 4 bases stayed unmatched. The CDR3 has 14 residues. CDR1 and CDR2 (germline): SEHNR, FQNEAQ (reference sequence). The CDR3 region has the DNA TGTGCCAGCAGCCCGAGGACAGGGTACAATGAGCAGTTCTTC. This translates into CASSPRTGYNEQFF.

The chain joins TRBV11-3 to TRBJ2-1, with a possible D match to TRBD2 (6 bases). Trimming stripped 8 bases from V and 9 bases from J, with 11 bases between. The CDR3 length is 11 residues. Looked up from germline, CDR1 is SGHNT and CDR2 is YENEEA. This chain's CDR3 is CASGGRGEQFF. The CDR3 DNA sequence: TGTGCCAGCGGAGGGCGGGGTGAGCAGTTCTTC.

The V call is TRBV15, the J call TRBJ1-1; D gene ambiguous. Trimming pared 0 bases from V and 5 bases from J, leaving 7 bases between. The CDR3 runs to 13 residues. From germline, CDR1 is LNHNV and CDR2 YYDKDF (reference sequence). The CDR3 loop is CATSRDLQTEAFF. The CDR3 DNA reads as TGTGCCACCAGCAGAGATCTGCAGACTGAAGCTTTCTTT.

The V gene is TRBV6-5, the J gene TRBJ1-1; D not certain. Trimming removed 7 bases at V and 1 base at J, with 10 bases between. Germline-derived CDR1 and CDR2 are MNHEY and SVGAGI. This CDR3 contains 13 residues. The CDR3 DNA is TGTGCCAGCACTCCGGATGCGAACACTGAAGCTTTCTTT. Protein sequence: CASTPDANTEAFF.

This clone has only a few counts. Written as DNA, the CDR3 is TGTGCCAGCAGTTTTCGGAGACAGGGGTTCGAGCAGTACTTC. It translates to CASSFRRQGFEQYF. J is TRBJ2-7 and V is TRBV27; 8 bases agree with TRBD1. Germline CDR1 MNHEY, CDR2 SMNVEV (reference sequence). The trim removed 3 bases at V and 6 bases at J, leaving 7 bases unmatched. The CDR3 consists of 14 residues.

This rearrangement joins TRBV4-1 to TRBJ2-3; TRBD2 aligns across 11 bases. V lost 1 base to trimming and J lost 1 base; unmatched junction nucleotides: 7. The CDR3 runs to 18 residues. The V gene's germline CDR1 is MGHRA and CDR2 YSYEKL. CDR3 residues: CASSQVLAGGPRTDTQYF. In nucleotides, the CDR3 is TGCGCCAGCAGCCAAGTGTTAGCGGGAGGGCCTCGCACAGATACGCAGTATTTT.

The rearrangement uses TRBV7-3 and TRBJ1-5; D perhaps matches TRBD1 (6 bases). Between the trimmed V and J ends, which lost 5 bases and 3 bases, there was a span of 14 bases. Germline V gives CDR1 SGHTA, CDR2 FQGTGA. The CDR3 spans 15 residues. In DNA, the CDR3 is TGTGCCAGCAGCCCAACAGGGATGATCAATCAGCCCCAGCATTTT. Translating gives CASSPTGMINQPQHF.

The V gene is TRBV6-5, the J gene TRBJ1-5; no clear D. V was trimmed by 0 bases and J by 1 base, leaving 10 bases between them. The CDR3 covers 16 residues. The V gene's germline CDR1 is MNHEY and CDR2 SVGAGI. CDR3 nucleotide sequence: TGTGCCAGCAGTTACTCGAGGCAGACCAGCAATCAGCCCCAGCATTTT. Translated, it gives CASSYSRQTSNQPQHF.

The genes are TRBV29-1 and TRBJ1-4; TRBD1 might be the D (5 bases). Looked up from germline, CDR1 is SQVTM and CDR2 is ANQGSEA. CDR3 length equals 15 residues. Between the trimmed V and J ends, which lost 7 bases and 7 bases, there was a span of 22 bases. CDR3: CSAHFAGSRREKLFF. DNA for the CDR3: TGCAGCGCCCATTTTGCAGGGTCGAGACGTGAAAAACTGTTTTTT. Variable domain in full (rest from reference TRBV29-1 and TRBJ1-4): SAVISQKPSRDICQRGTSLTIQCQVDSQVTMMFWYRQQPGQSLTLIATANQGSEATYESGFVIDKFPISRPNLTFSTLTVSNMSPEDSSIYLCSAHFAGSRREKLFFGSGTQLSVL.

This chain connects TRBV6-1 to TRBJ2-7, with D hard to call. This CDR3 is built from 11 residues. CDR1 is MNHNS and CDR2 is SASEGT in the germline V gene. With 6 bases removed from V and 5 bases from J, the gap between germline ends came to 8 bases. The CDR3 is CASSNRDEQYF. CDR3 nucleotide sequence: TGTGCCAGCAGCAATCGGGACGAGCAGTACTTC.

This chain uses TRBV4-1 with TRBJ2-1; D gene unclear. This CDR3 region has 14 residues. The V gene lost 2 bases and the J gene lost 7 bases, with 12 bases spanning the gap. The germline gives CDR1 MGHRA, CDR2 YSYEKL. The CDR3 spells CASSQYRFDNEQFF. The CDR3, as DNA: TGCGCCAGCAGCCAATACAGATTTGATAATGAGCAGTTCTTC.

This clone has only one observation. The chain employs TRBV4-1 and TRBJ2-3; D is ambiguous. V was pared by 1 base and J by 2 bases, with 7 bases between. This CDR3 contains 14 residues. The germline gives CDR1 MGHRA, CDR2 YSYEKL. CDR3 nucleotide sequence: TGCGCCAGCAGCCAAGGGCGGAACACAGATACGCAGTATTTT. This encodes CASSQGRNTDTQYF.

This chain uses TRBV6-5 with TRBJ2-5, with D perhaps matching TRBD1 (5 bases). Trimming shortened V by 2 bases and J by 5 bases, and 9 bases separated the two germline ends. The CDR3 consists of 13 residues. Germline V gene lookup returns CDR1 MNHEY and CDR2 SVGAGI. The CDR3: CASSYGALETQYF. Here the CDR3 DNA reads TGTGCCAGCAGTTACGGGGCGCTGGAGACCCAGTACTTC.

The chain employs TRBV7-2 and TRBJ2-2, with D possibly matching TRBD2 (6 bases). The V gene lost 6 bases and the J gene lost 3 bases, with 11 bases spanning the gap. The CDR3 runs to 14 residues. Per germline, CDR1 SGHTA and CDR2 FQGNSA. The CDR3 spells CASRGDFHTGELFF. The DNA of the CDR3 is TGTGCCAGCAGGGGGGACTTTCACACCGGGGAGCTGTTTTTT.

This sequence joins TRBV6-6 and TRBJ2-7; D is uncertain. The germline V gene encodes CDR1 MNHNY and CDR2 SVGAGI (reference sequence). Trimming took off 5 bases at V and 5 bases at J, with 10 bases between the two ends. This CDR3 region has 12 residues. CDR3 nucleotide sequence: TGTGCCAGCAGTCTACTGACGGACGAGCAGTACTTC. The encoded protein is CASSLLTDEQYF.

The chain combines TRBV5-1 with TRBJ2-5; TRBD1 aligns across 7 bases. This CDR3 contains 14 residues. Germline V lookup: CDR1 SGHRS, CDR2 YFSETQ. Trimming at V came to 4 bases and at J to 2 bases, leaving 5 bases not matched to a gene. This chain's CDR3 is CASSISGGQETQYF. DNA of the CDR3: TGCGCCAGCAGCATATCAGGGGGTCAAGAGACCCAGTACTTC.

This clone was observed once. The chain uses TRBV6-6 and TRBJ1-2; D remains unclear. The V gene lost 0 bases and the J gene lost 2 bases, with 13 bases spanning the gap. Germline V gives CDR1 MNHNY, CDR2 SVGAGI (reference sequence). The length of the CDR3 is 16 residues. The chain's CDR3 is CASSYSGVSGNYGYTF. CDR3 DNA sequence: TGTGCCAGCAGTTACTCCGGTGTTAGCGGAAACTATGGCTACACCTTC.

V gene TRBV7-9 combines with J gene TRBJ2-7; D gene unclear. The CDR3 extends over 15 amino acids. The germline V gene encodes CDR1 SEHNR and CDR2 FQNEAQ (reference sequence). V shed 1 base and J shed 4 bases, with 14 bases lying between them. DNA of the CDR3: TGTGCCAGCAGCTTAGTGAGGAGTGGGCATTACGAGCAGTACTTC. This codes for CASSLVRSGHYEQYF. Supplemented by reference TRBV7-9 and TRBJ2-7, the full variable domain reads DTGVSQNPRHKITKRGQNVTFRCDPISEHNRLYWYRQTLGQGPEFLTYFQNEAQLEKSRLLSDRFSAERPKGSFSTLEIQRTEQGDSAMYLCASSLVRSGHYEQYFGPGTRLTVT.